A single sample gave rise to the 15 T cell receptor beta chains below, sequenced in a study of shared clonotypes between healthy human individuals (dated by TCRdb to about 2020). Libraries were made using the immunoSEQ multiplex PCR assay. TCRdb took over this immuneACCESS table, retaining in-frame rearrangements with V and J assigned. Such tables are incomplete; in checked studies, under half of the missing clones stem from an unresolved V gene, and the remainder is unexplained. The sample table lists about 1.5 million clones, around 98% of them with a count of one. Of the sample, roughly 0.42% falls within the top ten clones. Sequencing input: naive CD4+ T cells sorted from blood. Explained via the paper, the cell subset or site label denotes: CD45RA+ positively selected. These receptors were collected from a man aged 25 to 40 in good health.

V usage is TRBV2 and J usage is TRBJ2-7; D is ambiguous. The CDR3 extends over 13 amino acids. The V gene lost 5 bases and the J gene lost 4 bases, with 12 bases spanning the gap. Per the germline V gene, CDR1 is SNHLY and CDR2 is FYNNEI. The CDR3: CASSSDGRYEQYF. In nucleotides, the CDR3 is TGTGCCAGCAGTTCGGACGGCCGTTACGAGCAGTACTTC.

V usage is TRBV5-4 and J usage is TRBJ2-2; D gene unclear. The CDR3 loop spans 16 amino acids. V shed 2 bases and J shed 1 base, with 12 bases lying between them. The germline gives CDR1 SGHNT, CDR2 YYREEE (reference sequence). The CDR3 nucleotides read TGTGCCAGCAGCTTAGGGTTATTAGGGAACACCGGGGAGCTGTTTTTT. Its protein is CASSLGLLGNTGELFF.

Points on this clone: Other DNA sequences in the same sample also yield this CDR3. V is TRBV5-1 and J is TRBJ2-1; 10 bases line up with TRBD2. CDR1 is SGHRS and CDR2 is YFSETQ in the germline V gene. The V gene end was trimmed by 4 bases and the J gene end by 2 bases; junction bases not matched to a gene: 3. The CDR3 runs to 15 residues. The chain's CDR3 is CASSLAGAAYNEQFF. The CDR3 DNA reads TGCGCCAGCAGCCTAGCGGGAGCGGCCTACAATGAGCAGTTCTTC.

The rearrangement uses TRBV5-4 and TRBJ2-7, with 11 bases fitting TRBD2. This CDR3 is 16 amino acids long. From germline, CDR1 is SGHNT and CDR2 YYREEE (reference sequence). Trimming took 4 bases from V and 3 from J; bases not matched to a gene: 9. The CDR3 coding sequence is TGTGCCAGCAGCCTCATACTAGCGGGAGTTTACTACGAGCAGTACTTC. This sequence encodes CASSLILAGVYYEQYF.

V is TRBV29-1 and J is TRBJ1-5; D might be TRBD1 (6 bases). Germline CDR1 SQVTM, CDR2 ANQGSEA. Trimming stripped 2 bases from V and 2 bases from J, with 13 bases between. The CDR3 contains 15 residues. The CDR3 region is CSVEFGGDRNQPQHF. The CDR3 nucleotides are TGCAGCGTTGAATTTGGGGGCGATCGCAATCAGCCCCAGCATTTT. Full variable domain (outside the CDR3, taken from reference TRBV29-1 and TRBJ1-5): SAVISQKPSRDICQRGTSLTIQCQVDSQVTMMFWYRQQPGQSLTLIATANQGSEATYESGFVIDKFPISRPNLTFSTLTVSNMSPEDSSIYLCSVEFGGDRNQPQHFGDGTRLSIL.

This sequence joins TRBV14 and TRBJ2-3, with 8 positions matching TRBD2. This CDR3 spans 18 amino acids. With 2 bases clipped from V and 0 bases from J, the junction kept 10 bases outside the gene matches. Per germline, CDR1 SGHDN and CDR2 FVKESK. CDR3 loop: CASSQYFSGSLSTDTQYF. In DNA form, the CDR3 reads TGTGCCAGCAGCCAATACTTCAGCGGGAGTCTCAGCACAGATACGCAGTATTTT.

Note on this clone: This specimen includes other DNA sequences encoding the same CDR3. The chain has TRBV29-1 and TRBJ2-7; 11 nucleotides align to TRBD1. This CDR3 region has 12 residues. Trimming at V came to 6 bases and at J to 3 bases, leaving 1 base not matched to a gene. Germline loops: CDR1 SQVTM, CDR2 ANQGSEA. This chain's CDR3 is CSVGTGGYEQYF. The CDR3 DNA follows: TGCAGCGTGGGGACAGGGGGCTACGAGCAGTACTTC.

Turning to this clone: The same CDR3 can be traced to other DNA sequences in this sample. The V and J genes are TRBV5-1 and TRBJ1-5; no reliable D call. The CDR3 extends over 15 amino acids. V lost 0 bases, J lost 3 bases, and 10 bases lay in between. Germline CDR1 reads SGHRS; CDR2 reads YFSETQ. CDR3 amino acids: CASSLVPGSNQPQHF. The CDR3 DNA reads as TGCGCCAGCAGCTTGGTTCCAGGCTCCAATCAGCCCCAGCATTTT.

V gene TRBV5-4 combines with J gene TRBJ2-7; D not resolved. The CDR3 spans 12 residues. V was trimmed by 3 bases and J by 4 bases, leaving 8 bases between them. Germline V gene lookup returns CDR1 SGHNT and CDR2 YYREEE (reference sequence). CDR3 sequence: CASSSDRYEQYF. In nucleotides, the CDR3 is TGTGCCAGCAGCTCGGACCGTTACGAGCAGTACTTC.

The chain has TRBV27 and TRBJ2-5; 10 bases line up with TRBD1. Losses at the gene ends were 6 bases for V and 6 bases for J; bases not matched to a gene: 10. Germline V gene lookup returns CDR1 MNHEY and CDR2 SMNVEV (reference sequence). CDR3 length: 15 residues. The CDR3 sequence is CASRPGQGPLKTQYF. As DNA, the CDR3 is TGTGCCAGCAGACCGGGACAGGGGCCTCTGAAGACCCAGTACTTC.

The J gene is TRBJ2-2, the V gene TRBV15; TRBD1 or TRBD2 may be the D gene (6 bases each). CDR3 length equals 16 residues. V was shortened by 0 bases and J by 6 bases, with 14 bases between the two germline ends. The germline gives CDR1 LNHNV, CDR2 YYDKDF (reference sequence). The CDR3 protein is CATSRDRGVVAGELFF. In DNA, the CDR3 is TGTGCCACCAGCAGAGATAGGGGGGTGGTGGCCGGGGAGCTGTTTTTT.

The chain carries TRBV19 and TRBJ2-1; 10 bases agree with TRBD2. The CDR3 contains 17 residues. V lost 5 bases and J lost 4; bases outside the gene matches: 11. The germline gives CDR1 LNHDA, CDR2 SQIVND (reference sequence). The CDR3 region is CASSAFVTSGIYNEQFF. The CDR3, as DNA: TGTGCCAGTAGTGCCTTCGTCACTAGCGGGATATACAATGAGCAGTTCTTC. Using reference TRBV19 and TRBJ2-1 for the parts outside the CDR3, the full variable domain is DGGITQSPKYLFRKEGQNVTLSCEQNLNHDAMYWYRQDPGQGLRLIYYSQIVNDFQKGDIAEGYSVSREKKESFPLTVTSAQKNPTAFYLCASSAFVTSGIYNEQFFGPGTRLTVL.

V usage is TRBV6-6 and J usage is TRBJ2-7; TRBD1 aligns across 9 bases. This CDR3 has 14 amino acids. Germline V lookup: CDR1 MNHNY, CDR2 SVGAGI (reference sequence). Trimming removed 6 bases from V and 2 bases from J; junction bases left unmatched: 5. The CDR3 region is CASRPGQGTYEQYF. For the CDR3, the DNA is TGTGCCAGCAGACCGGGACAGGGAACCTACGAGCAGTACTTC.

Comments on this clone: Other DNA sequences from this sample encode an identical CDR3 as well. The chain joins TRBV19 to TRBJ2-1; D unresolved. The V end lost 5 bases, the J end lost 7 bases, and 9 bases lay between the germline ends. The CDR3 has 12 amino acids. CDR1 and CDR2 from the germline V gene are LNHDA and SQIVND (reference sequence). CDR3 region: CASSRTANEQFF. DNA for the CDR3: TGTGCCAGTAGTCGAACAGCGAATGAGCAGTTCTTC.

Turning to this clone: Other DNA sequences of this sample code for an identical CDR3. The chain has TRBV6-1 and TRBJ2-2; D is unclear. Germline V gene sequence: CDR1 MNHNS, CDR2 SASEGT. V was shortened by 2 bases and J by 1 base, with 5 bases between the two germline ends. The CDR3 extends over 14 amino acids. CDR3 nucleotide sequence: TGTGCCAGCAGTGAAAGGCTGAACACCGGGGAGCTGTTTTTT. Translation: CASSERLNTGELFF.